Each of the 3 T cell receptor beta chains below was sequenced from the same sample in a study of blood T cell repertoires in COVID-19. Clones were read by immunoSEQ multiplex PCR, and TCRdb kept only the in-frame ones, dropping some. The table shows fewer than 200,000 clones, with about four fifths occurring only once. Sequencing used PBMCs or T cells enriched from blood (not recorded which). These receptors all come from a middle-aged man who had recovered from COVID-19.

The chain uses TRBV7-9 and TRBJ1-2, with no clear D. Trimming took off 4 bases at V and 0 bases at J, with 9 bases between the two ends. CDR3 size: 14 residues. From germline, CDR1 is SEHNR and CDR2 FQNEAQ (reference sequence). This chain's CDR3 is CASSSGLSNYGYTF. In nucleotides, the CDR3 is TGTGCCAGCAGCTCCGGACTATCTAACTATGGCTACACCTTC. The full variable domain, completed using reference TRBV7-9 and TRBJ1-2, is DTGVSQNPRHKITKRGQNVTFRCDPISEHNRLYWYRQTLGQGPEFLTYFQNEAQLEKSRLLSDRFSAERPKGSFSTLEIQRTEQGDSAMYLCASSSGLSNYGYTFGSGTRLTVV.

The chain is built from TRBV5-4 and TRBJ1-2; unclear D gene. CDR3 length: 13 amino acids. Per germline, CDR1 SGHNT and CDR2 YYREEE (reference sequence). The ends were cut back, 5 bases at V and 1 base at J, with 9 bases in the middle. The CDR3 DNA reads as TGTGCCAGCAGTCACACGAATAACTATGGCTACACCTTC. It codes for CASSHTNNYGYTF.

The V call is TRBV7-9, the J call TRBJ2-7; D is uncertain. This CDR3 is built from 17 residues. Germline assignment: CDR1 SEHNR and CDR2 FQNEAQ (reference sequence). V lost 5 bases and J 3 bases, leaving 23 bases between the germline ends. In DNA, the CDR3 is TGTGCCAGCAGCCACTTATTCCCCACAGAAAACCGCTACGAGCAGTACTTC. The encoded protein is CASSHLFPTENRYEQYF.